This passage covers 30 T cell receptor beta chains from one sample sequenced in a study of blood T cell repertoires in COVID-19. Assay used: immunoSEQ multiplex PCR; TCRdb lists only in-frame clones, some missing. Here the sample spans about 230,000 clones, approximately 84% being singletons. Sequenced sample: peripheral blood. The receptors derive from a man in his forties or fifties with COVID-19, enrolled during active disease.

V and J are TRBV3-1 (or the pseudogene TRBV3-2) and TRBJ2-3, with D perhaps TRBD1 (6 bases). This CDR3 has 16 residues. The V and J ends lost 3 bases and 1 base respectively, with 14 bases between them. Germline V gene sequence: CDR1 LGHDT, CDR2 YNNKEL (reference sequence). The CDR3 DNA sequence: TGTGCCAGCAGCCACGGGGTAGCAGGGGGCACAGATACGCAGTATTTT. This translates into CASSHGVAGGTDTQYF.

This clone was counted a few times. The chain employs TRBV6-2 or TRBV6-3 and TRBJ1-2; 8 bases match TRBD1. CDR3 length equals 14 residues. The junction had 4 bases not matched to a gene; V was cut back by 5 bases and J by 2 bases. CDR1 is MNHEY, CDR2 SVGEGT, per germline. This chain's CDR3 is CASSMDRVNYGYTF. The DNA of the CDR3 is TGTGCCAGCAGTATGGACAGGGTGAACTATGGCTACACCTTC.

V and J are TRBV29-1 and TRBJ2-2; 10 nucleotides agree with TRBD2. The CDR3 length is 14 residues. CDR1 SQVTM and CDR2 ANQGSEA come from the germline V gene. With 7 bases clipped from V and 2 bases from J, the junction kept 4 bases outside the gene matches. The CDR3 nucleotides read TGCAGCGGCTCTAGCGGGAGTAACACCGGGGAGCTGTTTTTT. Protein: CSGSSGSNTGELFF.

The chain combines TRBV6-5 with TRBJ1-4, with 8 bases lining up with TRBD1. V trimming: 2 bases; J trimming: 6 bases; junction bases outside the gene matches: 8. There are 16 residues in the CDR3. Germline V CDR1 and CDR2: MNHEY, SVGAGI. The CDR3 bases are TGTGCCAGCAGTTACGCCCCGACAGGGGACTATGAAAAACTGTTTTTT. This sequence encodes CASSYAPTGDYEKLFF.

This clone was observed once. The rearrangement uses TRBV7-9 and TRBJ2-5, with 8 bases aligning to TRBD2. The germline V gene encodes CDR1 SEHNR and CDR2 FQNEAQ (reference sequence). Trimming at V came to 5 bases and at J to 4 bases, leaving 3 bases not matched to a gene. This CDR3 has 13 residues. CDR3 bases: TGTGCCAGCAGCCAGCGGGAGAGAGAGACCCAGTACTTC. It specifies CASSQRERETQYF. Full variable domain (missing parts from reference TRBV7-9 and TRBJ2-5): DTGVSQNPRHKITKRGQNVTFRCDPISEHNRLYWYRQTLGQGPEFLTYFQNEAQLEKSRLLSDRFSAERPKGSFSTLEIQRTEQGDSAMYLCASSQRERETQYFGPGTRLLVL.

J is TRBJ2-7 and V is TRBV7-2, with a tentative D call TRBD2 (6 bases). Per germline, CDR1 SGHTA and CDR2 FQGNSA. The germline V and J ends were trimmed by 2 bases and 4 bases, with 12 bases remaining between them. The CDR3 runs 14 residues. This chain's CDR3 is CASSLFSGGYEQYF. CDR3 nucleotides: TGTGCCAGCAGCTTATTTAGCGGAGGGTACGAGCAGTACTTC. Variable domain in full (rest from reference TRBV7-2 and TRBJ2-7): GAGVSQSPSNKVTEKGKDVELRCDPISGHTALYWYRQSLGQGLEFLIYFQGNSAPDKSGLPSDRFSAERTGGSVSTLTIQRTQQEDSAVYLCASSLFSGGYEQYFGPGTRLTVT.

CDR3 nucleotide sequence: TGTGCCGGCCAGCGGGAGCCGTACAATGAGCAGTTCTTC. The encoded protein is CAGQREPYNEQFF. The gene calls are TRBV2 and TRBJ2-1, with 8 bases fitting TRBD2. Germline V gene sequence: CDR1 SNHLY, CDR2 FYNNEI. V lost 11 bases to trimming and J lost 4 bases; unmatched junction nucleotides: 7. CDR3 length: 13 amino acids.

The genes are TRBV6-5 and TRBJ1-1, with a possible D match to TRBD1 (5 bases). The V end was cut by 8 bases, the J end by 5 bases, with 9 bases between. This CDR3 contains 11 residues. Per the germline V gene, CDR1 is MNHEY and CDR2 is SVGAGI. The CDR3 bases are TGTGCCAGCCAGGGCGAAACTGAAGCTTTCTTT. The encoded protein is CASQGETEAFF.

In the case of this clone: One end of the junction varies from germline; a read error may be responsible. V usage is TRBV27 and J usage is TRBJ1-1; D call uncertain. This CDR3 has 12 amino acids. Germline CDR1 reads MNHEY; CDR2 reads SMNVEV (reference sequence). CDR3 coding DNA: TGTGCCAGCAGGGATCGAAACAGTGAAGCTTTCTTT. Its protein is CASRDRNSEAFF.

The gene calls are TRBV28 and TRBJ2-3; 9 positions agree with TRBD2. Germline V gene lookup returns CDR1 MDHEN and CDR2 SYDVKM. The V and J ends lost 3 bases and 5 bases, in that order; junction bases with no gene match: 6. The CDR3 extends over 15 amino acids. The CDR3 is CASSFRRGGQDTQYF. The CDR3 nucleotides read TGTGCCAGCAGTTTCAGGCGGGGGGGCCAAGATACGCAGTATTTT.

The chain joins TRBV4-3 to TRBJ2-5, with 8 bases that match TRBD2. Trimming at V came to 1 base and at J to 4 bases, leaving 5 bases not matched to a gene. Per the germline V gene, CDR1 is LGHNA and CDR2 is YSLEER. The CDR3 contains 15 residues. The CDR3 here is CASSQVGGAGETQYF. The CDR3 bases are TGCGCCAGCAGCCAAGTCGGGGGGGCCGGAGAGACCCAGTACTTC.

V usage is TRBV29-1 and J usage is TRBJ2-7; TRBD2 aligns across 10 bases. CDR3 length: 14 amino acids. In germline, CDR1 is SQVTM, CDR2 ANQGSEA. J gave up 7 bases and V 4 bases, and 10 bases lay outside the gene matches. The CDR3 region has the DNA TGCAGCGTTGTAGGGCTAGCGGGAGTCCGAGAGCAGTACTTC. This codes for CSVVGLAGVREQYF.

Points on this clone: The sample has other DNA sequences that encode this CDR3 too. J is TRBJ2-1 and V is TRBV10-3; 7 nucleotides line up with TRBD1. The junction had 4 bases not matched to a gene; V was cut back by 6 bases and J by 8 bases. Germline V gives CDR1 ENHRY, CDR2 SYGVKD. The CDR3 contains 12 residues. The CDR3, as DNA: TGTGCCATCAGCGACAGGGTAGATGAGCAGTTCTTC. The encoded protein is CAISDRVDEQFF.

The rearrangement joins TRBV7-2 to TRBJ2-7, with D possibly matching TRBD1 (6 bases). The ends were cut back, 5 bases at V and 2 bases at J, with 22 bases in the middle. Germline V CDR1 and CDR2: SGHTA, FQGNSA. The CDR3 covers 17 residues. The CDR3 DNA sequence: TGTGCCAGCAGCCCAGCCCCGACACAGGGAAAGGCCTACGAGCAGTACTTC. Amino acid sequence: CASSPAPTQGKAYEQYF.

The chain uses TRBV7-2 and TRBJ1-5; TRBD1 matches at 8 bases. CDR3 length: 14 residues. CDR1 SGHTA and CDR2 FQGNSA come from the germline V gene. V dropped 7 bases and J dropped 6; count of bases not matched to a gene: 8. The CDR3 nucleotides are TGTGCCAGCAATGGACAGGGCCTTTCTCAGCCCCAGCATTTT. Translating it yields CASNGQGLSQPQHF.

J is TRBJ2-1 and V is TRBV11-2; TRBD2 aligns across 12 bases. V was clipped by 5 bases and J by 8 bases; unmatched bases: 7. This CDR3 comprises 15 residues. The V gene's germline CDR1 is SGHAT and CDR2 FQNNGV. This chain's CDR3 is CASSPPGLAGDEQFF. The DNA for the CDR3 is TGTGCCAGCAGCCCGCCGGGACTAGCGGGTGATGAGCAGTTCTTC.

The V and J genes are TRBV5-5 and TRBJ2-1; the match to TRBD2 covers 8 bases. This CDR3 contains 16 residues. V dropped 5 bases and J dropped 0; count of bases not matched to a gene: 7. Germline loops: CDR1 SGHKS, CDR2 YYEKEE (reference sequence). The CDR3 reads CASRQREYSSYNEQFF. The CDR3 coding sequence is TGTGCCAGCAGGCAGCGGGAGTACAGCTCCTACAATGAGCAGTTCTTC.

The chain employs TRBV6-2 or TRBV6-3 and TRBJ2-7, with D perhaps TRBD1 (5 bases). The V end lost 0 bases, the J end lost 3 bases, and 12 bases lay between the germline ends. CDR3 length: 15 amino acids. Germline V gene sequence: CDR1 MNHEY, CDR2 SVGEGT. CDR3 nucleotides: TGTGCCAGCAGTTACTCGGTTGCAGGGTTCTACGAGCAGTACTTC. It codes for CASSYSVAGFYEQYF.

The chain carries TRBV6-6 and TRBJ2-5; 7 bases agree with TRBD2. The V gene end was trimmed by 0 bases and the J gene end by 3 bases; junction bases not matched to a gene: 4. CDR3 size: 15 residues. Per the germline V gene, CDR1 is MNHNY and CDR2 is SVGAGI (reference sequence). CDR3 in amino acids: CASSYSASGKETQYF. CDR3 sequence (DNA): TGTGCCAGCAGTTACTCAGCTAGCGGAAAAGAGACCCAGTACTTC.

CDR3 loop: CASSLGQGAFGNQPQHF. As DNA, the CDR3 is TGTGCCAGTAGTCTAGGACAGGGCGCTTTCGGCAATCAGCCCCAGCATTTT. The rearrangement links TRBV19 to TRBJ1-5; 8 bases line up with TRBD1. Germline CDR1 LNHDA, CDR2 SQIVND (reference sequence). CDR3 length: 17 amino acids. Trimming at V came to 5 bases and at J to 2 bases, leaving 11 bases not matched to a gene.

CDR3 sequence reads: CAISEWSGGNEQYF. The CDR3 DNA sequence: TGTGCCATCAGTGAGTGGAGCGGGGGGAACGAGCAGTACTTC. V usage is TRBV10-3 and J usage is TRBJ2-7, with 9 positions matching TRBD2. With V trimmed by 1 base and J by 5 bases, 3 bases remained unmatched. CDR3 length: 14 residues. Germline CDR1 reads ENHRY; CDR2 reads SYGVKD.

This sequence joins TRBV3-1 (or the pseudogene TRBV3-2) and TRBJ2-7; D remains ambiguous. Trimming removed 3 bases from V and 2 bases from J, with 2 bases in between. Germline V CDR1 and CDR2: LGHDT, YNNKEL (reference sequence). The CDR3 totals 11 residues. The chain's CDR3 is CASSHTYEQYF. DNA of the CDR3: TGTGCCAGCAGCCATACCTACGAGCAGTACTTC.

This chain joins TRBV7-2 and TRBJ2-2; D is ambiguous. The V end lost 4 bases, the J end lost 0 bases, and 9 bases lay between the germline ends. CDR3 length equals 15 residues. Germline-derived CDR1 and CDR2 are SGHTA and FQGNSA. The CDR3 spells CASSSITANTGELFF. The CDR3 DNA reads TGTGCCAGCAGCTCGATTACAGCGAACACCGGGGAGCTGTTTTTT.

V and J are TRBV7-2 and TRBJ2-3; D uncertain. CDR1 is SGHTA and CDR2 is FQGNSA in the germline V gene. V was shortened by 3 bases and J by 3 bases, with 4 bases between the two germline ends. This CDR3 is built from 12 residues. This chain's CDR3 is CASSFVTDTQYF. The CDR3 bases are TGTGCCAGCAGCTTCGTTACAGATACGCAGTATTTT.

The chain employs TRBV19 and TRBJ1-4; 7 bases agree with TRBD1. Germline assignment: CDR1 LNHDA and CDR2 SQIVND (reference sequence). Trimming at V came to 2 bases and at J to 5 bases, leaving 8 bases not matched to a gene. The CDR3 is 16 residues long. CDR3: CASSIILTGKNEKLFF. The DNA of the CDR3 is TGTGCCAGTAGTATAATCTTGACAGGGAAAAATGAAAAACTGTTTTTT.

This clone was seen only once. The V gene is TRBV2, the J gene TRBJ2-3, with 7 nucleotides matching TRBD2. Germline V gene data show CDR1 as SNHLY and CDR2 as FYNNEI. CDR3 length: 13 residues. V shed 6 bases, J shed 1 base, and the junction held 1 base outside the gene matches. DNA for the CDR3: TGTGCCAGCAGGACTAGCCGCACAGATACGCAGTATTTT. Protein: CASRTSRTDTQYF.

The genes are TRBV3-1 (or the pseudogene TRBV3-2) and TRBJ2-5, with 10 bases that match TRBD2. The V segment lost 1 base and the J segment 4 bases; nucleotides outside the gene matches: 6. CDR3 length equals 16 residues. Germline CDR1 LGHDT, CDR2 YNNKEL (reference sequence). The CDR3 DNA is TGTGCCAGCAGCCAAGTCCAGCGGGGGGGCCGAGAGACCCAGTACTTC. Its translation is CASSQVQRGGRETQYF.

This clone appeared a single time. CDR3 DNA sequence: TGTGCCAGCAAGTTACTCGCCGGGGCGGGAAGGGTCTACGAGCAGTACTTC. As protein: CASKLLAGAGRVYEQYF. The chain couples TRBV2 to TRBJ2-7, with a tentative D call TRBD2 (6 bases). The length of the CDR3 is 17 residues. Germline V CDR1 and CDR2: SNHLY, FYNNEI. V lost 7 bases, J lost 3 bases, and 25 bases lay in between.

The rearrangement uses TRBV7-3 and TRBJ2-1; 7 bases are a match to TRBD1. CDR1 is SGHTA and CDR2 is FQGTGA in the germline V gene. J gave up 4 bases and V 5 bases, and 11 bases lay outside the gene matches. The CDR3 is 16 residues long. As DNA, the CDR3 is TGTGCCAGCAGCCCCCCCGCAACGACAGGGTACAATGAGCAGTTCTTC. It translates to CASSPPATTGYNEQFF. Full variable domain (missing parts from reference TRBV7-3 and TRBJ2-1): GAGVSQTPSNKVTEKGKYVELRCDPISGHTALYWYRQSLGQGPEFLIYFQGTGAADDSGLPNDRFFAVRPEGSVSTLKIQRTERGDSAVYLCASSPPATTGYNEQFFGPGTRLTVL.

The J gene is TRBJ1-4, the V gene TRBV7-2; the D gene is possibly TRBD1 (6 bases). The CDR3 loop spans 17 amino acids. Trimming took 8 bases from V and 0 from J, leaving 19 bases between them. Germline lookup yields CDR1 SGHTA and CDR2 FQGNSA. The CDR3 sequence: CASGRTVSTSTNEKLFF. In DNA, the CDR3 is TGTGCCAGCGGGCGGACAGTGTCAACCTCAACTAATGAAAAACTGTTTTTT. The full variable domain, with the rest looked up from reference TRBV7-2 and TRBJ1-4, is GAGVSQSPSNKVTEKGKDVELRCDPISGHTALYWYRQSLGQGLEFLIYFQGNSAPDKSGLPSDRFSAERTGGSVSTLTIQRTQQEDSAVYLCASGRTVSTSTNEKLFFGSGTQLSVL.